This T cell receptor beta chain was recorded in a study of shared clonotypes between healthy human individuals. Regarding the study as a whole: Only blood samples were collected, and tissue repertoires likely differ. Generation probabilities of non-shared clonotypes were lower (relative to those shared by all four donors). Naive CD4 clonotype sharing across a few donors was roughly 5%.

A word on this clone: The antigen is unknown.

The CDR3 is made up of 12 amino acids. Germline V gene lookup returns CDR1 SGHRS and CDR2 YFSETQ. Trimming stripped 3 bases from V and 6 bases from J, with 10 bases between. The naive CD8 population came from CD45RO-negative cells selected for CCR7, without terminally differentiated effector memory CD45RA+ cells. Clones were read by immunoSEQ multiplex PCR, and TCRdb kept only the in-frame ones, dropping some. The sample lists 550,000 to 750,000 clones; about 95% were seen once. The sample was naive CD8+ T cells sorted from blood. This receptor was taken from a woman younger than 45 in good health. The chain carries TRBV5-1 and TRBJ2-7, with D tentatively TRBD1 or TRBD2 (5 bases each). In nucleotides, the CDR3 is TGCGCCAGCAGCTCCGGGACGTCCGAGCAGTACTTC. Translation gives CASSSGTSEQYF.